The 10 T cell receptor beta chains below come from one sample, sequenced in a study of cytomegalovirus exposure and HLA in healthy donors (TCRdb year 2017). The library was prepared using the immunoSEQ multiplex PCR assay. A mixture of 60 forward primers for TCR Vbeta segments and 13 reverse primers for TCR Jbeta segments was used in the multiplex PCR. TCRdb provides this immuneACCESS table in a form limited to in-frame rearrangements. Some clones are lacking; in checked studies, under half of them reflect an unresolved V gene, and why the rest are absent is not known. The sample profile shows about 130,000 clones; about three quarters of them were found once. 1.9% of the sample is in the top ten clones. The specimen was PBMCs. Receptor source: a man aged 50 or older in good health and CMV-seronegative.

This chain joins TRBV7-2 and TRBJ2-5; D may be TRBD2 (5 bases). Between the trimmed V and J ends, which lost 5 bases and 2 bases, there was a span of 18 bases. Germline V gene lookup returns CDR1 SGHTA and CDR2 FQGNSA. There are 16 residues in the CDR3. The CDR3 DNA sequence: TGTGCCAGCAGCCGAACTGGATCCCCGGGGCAAGAGACCCAGTACTTC. This codes for CASSRTGSPGQETQYF.

On this clone: This CDR3 is also generated by other DNA sequences in the sample. J is TRBJ1-5 and V is TRBV28; no reliable D call. The CDR3 consists of 13 residues. Germline V gene lookup returns CDR1 MDHEN and CDR2 SYDVKM. Trimming took 5 bases from V and 7 from J, leaving 12 bases between them. The CDR3 DNA is TGTGCCAGCAGTGCCCCTGGTGAGCAGCCCCAGCATTTT. Its translation is CASSAPGEQPQHF.

CDR3 residues: CASRGLAGATDTQYF. CDR3 coding DNA: TGTGCCAGCAGGGGACTAGCGGGGGCCACAGATACGCAGTATTTT. This sequence joins TRBV7-8 and TRBJ2-3; 14 nucleotides agree with TRBD2. V trimming: 6 bases; J trimming: 2 bases; junction bases outside the gene matches: 1. There are 15 residues in the CDR3. The germline gives CDR1 SGHVS, CDR2 FQNEAQ.

The CDR3 DNA reads TGTGCCACCGAGGACAGGGGGCGCCGGGAGCTGTTTTTT. Its translation is CATEDRGRRELFF. The V call is TRBV7-9, the J call TRBJ2-2; 11 bases map to TRBD1. There are 13 residues in the CDR3. V lost 10 bases and J lost 9; bases outside the gene matches: 7. Germline loops: CDR1 SEHNR, CDR2 FQNEAQ (reference sequence).

This chain uses TRBV21-1 with TRBJ2-3; TRBD1 is the table's D call and was not checked against the DNA. TRBV21-1 is flagged as a pseudogene. The CDR3 sequence is 17 residues long. The CDR3 nucleotides are TGTGCCAGCATGGGCCAGGAACCATGGTACGGCACAGATACGCAGTATTTT. It is translated as CASMGQEPWYGTDTQYF.

The chain couples TRBV29-1 to TRBJ1-1; D perhaps matches TRBD1 (5 bases). This CDR3 spans 11 amino acids. Looked up from germline, CDR1 is SQVTM and CDR2 is ANQGSEA. V dropped 7 bases and J dropped 6 bases, with 12 bases sitting between them. DNA for the CDR3: TGCAGCGGGACCAAAGGGGCTGAAGCTTTCTTT. This encodes CSGTKGAEAFF.

The count of this clone is one. CDR3 loop: CASSDENYGYTF. CDR3 DNA: TGCGCCAGCAGTGACGAGAACTATGGCTACACCTTC. The chain is built from TRBV10-1 and TRBJ1-2, with D unclear. The CDR3 spans 12 residues. The V end was cut by 3 bases, the J end by 2 bases, with 4 bases between. Germline lookup yields CDR1 WNHNN and CDR2 SYGVQD (reference sequence).

The chain uses TRBV11-1 and TRBJ2-5; D not resolved. Germline loops: CDR1 SGHAT, CDR2 FQDESV (reference sequence). V was trimmed by 1 base and J by 2 bases, leaving 5 bases between them. The CDR3 has 13 residues. Here the CDR3 reads CASSLGRQETQYF. DNA for the CDR3: TGTGCCAGCAGCTTAGGCAGACAAGAGACCCAGTACTTC.

The V and J genes are TRBV18 and TRBJ1-2; D is undetermined. This CDR3 comprises 14 residues. Germline assignment: CDR1 KGHSH and CDR2 LQKENI. The germline V and J ends were trimmed by 2 bases and 3 bases, with 10 bases remaining between them. CDR3 sequence (DNA): TGTGCCAGCTCACCATCGCCGGGTGACTATGGCTACACCTTC. Its translation: CASSPSPGDYGYTF.

The chain combines TRBV7-3 with TRBJ2-1; 7 bases line up with TRBD2. The length of the CDR3 is 18 residues. The V and J ends lost 1 base and 6 bases, in that order; junction bases with no gene match: 15. Germline CDR1 SGHTA, CDR2 FQGTGA. As DNA, the CDR3 is TGTGCCAGCAGCTTAAGGGGATTCCGGGGGGAGGCTAGCAATGAGCAGTTCTTC. As protein: CASSLRGFRGEASNEQFF. Filled out from reference TRBV7-3 and TRBJ2-1, the complete variable domain reads GAGVSQTPSNKVTEKGKYVELRCDPISGHTALYWYRQSLGQGPEFLIYFQGTGAADDSGLPNDRFFAVRPEGSVSTLKIQRTERGDSAVYLCASSLRGFRGEASNEQFFGPGTRLTVL.